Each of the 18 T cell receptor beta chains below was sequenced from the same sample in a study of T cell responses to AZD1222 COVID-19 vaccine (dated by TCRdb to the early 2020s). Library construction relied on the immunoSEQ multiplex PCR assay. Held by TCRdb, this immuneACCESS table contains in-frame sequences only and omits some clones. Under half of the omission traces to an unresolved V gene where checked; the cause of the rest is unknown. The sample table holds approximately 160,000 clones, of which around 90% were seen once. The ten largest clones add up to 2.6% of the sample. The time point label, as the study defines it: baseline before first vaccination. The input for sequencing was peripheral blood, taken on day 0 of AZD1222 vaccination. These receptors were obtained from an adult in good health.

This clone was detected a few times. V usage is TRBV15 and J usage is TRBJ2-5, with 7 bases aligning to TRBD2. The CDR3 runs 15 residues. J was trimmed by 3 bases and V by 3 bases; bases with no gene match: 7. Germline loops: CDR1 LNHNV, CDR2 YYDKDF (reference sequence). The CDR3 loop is CATSSPYGLEETQYF. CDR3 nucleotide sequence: TGTGCCACCAGCAGTCCCTATGGACTAGAAGAGACCCAGTACTTC.

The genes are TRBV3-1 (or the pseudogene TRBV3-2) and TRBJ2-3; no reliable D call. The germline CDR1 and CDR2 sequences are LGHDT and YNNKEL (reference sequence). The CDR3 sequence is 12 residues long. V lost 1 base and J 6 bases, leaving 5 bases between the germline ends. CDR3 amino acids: CASSQVGDTQYF. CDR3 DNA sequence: TGTGCCAGCAGCCAAGTGGGGGATACGCAGTATTTT.

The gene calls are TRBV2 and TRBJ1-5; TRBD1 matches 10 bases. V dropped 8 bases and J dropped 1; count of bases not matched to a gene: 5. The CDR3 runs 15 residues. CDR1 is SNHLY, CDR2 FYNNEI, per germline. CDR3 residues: CASVRTGGSNQPQHF. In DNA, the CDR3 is TGTGCCAGCGTAAGGACAGGGGGAAGCAATCAGCCCCAGCATTTT.

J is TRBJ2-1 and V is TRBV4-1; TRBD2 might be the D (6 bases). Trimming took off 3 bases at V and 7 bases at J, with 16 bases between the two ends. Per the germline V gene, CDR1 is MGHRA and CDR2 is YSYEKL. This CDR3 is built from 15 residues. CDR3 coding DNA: TGCGCCAGCAGCCAGAGGGTAGGAGGAGGGAATGAGCAGTTCTTC. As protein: CASSQRVGGGNEQFF.

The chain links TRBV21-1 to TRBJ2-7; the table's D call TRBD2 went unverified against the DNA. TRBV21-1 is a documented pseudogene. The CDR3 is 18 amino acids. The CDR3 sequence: CASSKAGTSGTCCYEQYF. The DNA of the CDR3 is TGTGCCAGCAGCAAAGCGGGGACTAGCGGGACCTGTTGCTACGAGCAGTACTTC.

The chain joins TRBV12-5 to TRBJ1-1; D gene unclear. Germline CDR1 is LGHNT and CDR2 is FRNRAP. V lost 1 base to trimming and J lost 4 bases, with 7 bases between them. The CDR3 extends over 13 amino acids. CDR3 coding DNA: TGTGCTAGTGGTTTGGAGGGATTCACTGAAGCTTTCTTT. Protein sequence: CASGLEGFTEAFF.

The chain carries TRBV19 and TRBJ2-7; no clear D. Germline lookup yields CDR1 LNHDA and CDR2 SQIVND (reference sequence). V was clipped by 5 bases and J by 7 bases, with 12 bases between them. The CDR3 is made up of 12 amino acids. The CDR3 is CASSPLLGEQYF. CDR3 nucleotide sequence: TGTGCCAGTAGTCCCCTTCTTGGGGAGCAGTACTTC.

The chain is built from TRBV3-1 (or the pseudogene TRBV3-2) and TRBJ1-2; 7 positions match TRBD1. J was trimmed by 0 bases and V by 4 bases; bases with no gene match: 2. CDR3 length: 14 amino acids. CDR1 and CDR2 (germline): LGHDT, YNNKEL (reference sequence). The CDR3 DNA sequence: TGTGCCAGCAGCCGACAGGGTGCTAACTATGGCTACACCTTC. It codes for CASSRQGANYGYTF.

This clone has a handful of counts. The CDR3 loop is CATSSPNGGNTEAFF. The CDR3 DNA reads TGTGCCACCAGCAGCCCAAACGGGGGGAACACTGAAGCTTTCTTT. The rearrangement uses TRBV15 and TRBJ1-1, with D possibly TRBD1 on 5 matching bases. Germline-derived CDR1 and CDR2 are LNHNV and YYDKDF (reference sequence). The V and J ends lost 3 bases and 1 base respectively, with 12 bases between them. CDR3 length: 15 amino acids.

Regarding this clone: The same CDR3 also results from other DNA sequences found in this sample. The CDR3 nucleotides are TGTGCCAGTAGTATAGGGAGCCTAGCGGGAGACTCCTACGAGCAGTACTTC. Its protein is CASSIGSLAGDSYEQYF. This chain connects TRBV19 to TRBJ2-7; the match to TRBD2 covers 10 bases. This CDR3 region has 17 residues. V lost 1 base and J lost 0; bases outside the gene matches: 6. The germline V gene encodes CDR1 LNHDA and CDR2 SQIVND (reference sequence).

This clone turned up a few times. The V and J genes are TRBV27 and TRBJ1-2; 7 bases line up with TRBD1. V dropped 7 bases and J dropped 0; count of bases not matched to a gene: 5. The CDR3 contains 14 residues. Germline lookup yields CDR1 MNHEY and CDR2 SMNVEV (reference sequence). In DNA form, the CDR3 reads TGTGCCAGCAACCAAGGGGGCCCTAACTATGGCTACACCTTC. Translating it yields CASNQGGPNYGYTF.

Here the CDR3 DNA reads TGTGCCAGCAGCCGACAGCAGGGGGTCACCGGGGAGCTGTTTTTT. It specifies CASSRQQGVTGELFF. The V gene is TRBV5-4, the J gene TRBJ2-2, with 7 bases identical to TRBD1. The V segment lost 4 bases and the J segment 4 bases; nucleotides outside the gene matches: 7. This CDR3 contains 15 residues. In germline, CDR1 is SGHNT, CDR2 YYREEE (reference sequence).

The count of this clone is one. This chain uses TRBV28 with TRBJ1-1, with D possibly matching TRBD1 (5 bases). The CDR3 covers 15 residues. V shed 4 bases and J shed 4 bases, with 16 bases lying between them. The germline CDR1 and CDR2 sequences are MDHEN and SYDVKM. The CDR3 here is CASSSSRPGGTEAFF. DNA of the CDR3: TGTGCCAGCAGTTCCTCCCGGCCGGGGGGCACTGAAGCTTTCTTT.

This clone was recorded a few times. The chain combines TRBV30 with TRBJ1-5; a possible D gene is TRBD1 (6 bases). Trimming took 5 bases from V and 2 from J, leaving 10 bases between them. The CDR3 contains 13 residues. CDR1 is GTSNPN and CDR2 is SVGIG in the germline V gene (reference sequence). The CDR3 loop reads CAWGKGGNQPQHF. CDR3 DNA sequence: TGTGCCTGGGGGAAGGGGGGCAATCAGCCCCAGCATTTT.

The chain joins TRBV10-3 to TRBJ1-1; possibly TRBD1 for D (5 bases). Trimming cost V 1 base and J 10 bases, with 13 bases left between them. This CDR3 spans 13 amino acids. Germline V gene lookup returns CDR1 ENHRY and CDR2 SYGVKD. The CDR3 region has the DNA TGTGCCATCAGTGAGTGGCCAGGGTTGGGAGCTTTCTTT. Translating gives CAISEWPGLGAFF.

The CDR3 here is CASSFRLPNTEAFF. As DNA, the CDR3 is TGTGCCAGCAGTTTCCGACTGCCGAACACTGAAGCTTTCTTT. This sequence joins TRBV27 and TRBJ1-1; D gene unclear. The V and J ends lost 3 bases and 1 base respectively, with 9 bases between them. In germline, CDR1 is MNHEY, CDR2 SMNVEV (reference sequence). The CDR3 covers 14 residues.

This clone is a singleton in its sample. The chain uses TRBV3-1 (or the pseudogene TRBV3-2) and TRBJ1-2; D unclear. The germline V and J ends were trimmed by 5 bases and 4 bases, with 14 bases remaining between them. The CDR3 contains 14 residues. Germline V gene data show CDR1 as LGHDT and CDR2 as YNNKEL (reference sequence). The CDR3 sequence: CASSSAVQSYGYTF. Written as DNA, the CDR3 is TGTGCCAGCAGCAGCGCAGTACAGTCCTATGGCTACACCTTC.

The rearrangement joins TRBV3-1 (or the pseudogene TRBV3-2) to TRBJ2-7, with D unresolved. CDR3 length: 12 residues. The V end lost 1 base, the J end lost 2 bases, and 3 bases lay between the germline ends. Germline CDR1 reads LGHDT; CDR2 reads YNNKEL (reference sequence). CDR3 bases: TGTGCCAGCAGCCAAGGAGCCTACGAGCAGTACTTC. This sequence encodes CASSQGAYEQYF.